The sequence of this TCR beta chain was determined in a study of blood T cell repertoires in COVID-19. Study overall: T cells, B-cell-depleted T cells, or PBMCs supplied cDNA or gDNA.

In the source study's methods: Amplification with reference gene primers provided the estimates of nucleated cell counts. Generated by immunoSEQ multiplex PCR, the TCRdb table keeps only in-frame clones and is missing some. V and J calls and clone size are copied from that table; D and trimming were computed from the DNA. The data contain more than 70,000 clones, roughly 86% of them singletons. Per germline, CDR1 SGHRS and CDR2 YFSETQ. There are 16 residues in the CDR3. Trimming took off 0 bases at V and 0 bases at J, with 10 bases between the two ends. The chain combines TRBV5-1 with TRBJ2-1, with D possibly being TRBD1 (6 bases). This clonotype originated in a woman of 80 years or more in a cohort sampled during active or convalescent COVID-19. The specimen was peripheral blood. CDR3 nucleotide sequence: TGCGCCAGCAGCTTGGGGGGGCCGAGCTCCTACAATGAGCAGTTCTTC. Translation gives CASSLGGPSSYNEQFF.